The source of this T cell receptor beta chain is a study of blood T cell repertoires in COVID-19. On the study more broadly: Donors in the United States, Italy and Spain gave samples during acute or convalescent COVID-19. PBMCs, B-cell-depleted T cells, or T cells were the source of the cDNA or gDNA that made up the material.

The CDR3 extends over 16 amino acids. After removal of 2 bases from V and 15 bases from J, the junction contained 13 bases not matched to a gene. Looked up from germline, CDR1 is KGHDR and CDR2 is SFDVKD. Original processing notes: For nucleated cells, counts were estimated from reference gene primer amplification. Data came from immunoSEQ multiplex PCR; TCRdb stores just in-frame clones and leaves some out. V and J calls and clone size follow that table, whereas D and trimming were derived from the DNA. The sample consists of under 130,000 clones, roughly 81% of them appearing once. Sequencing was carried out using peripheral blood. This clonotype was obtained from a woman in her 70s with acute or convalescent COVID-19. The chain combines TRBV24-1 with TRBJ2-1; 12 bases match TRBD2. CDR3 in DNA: TGTGCCACCAGTGATTCCGGACTAGCGGGACCAGGTGCTGTGTTCTTC. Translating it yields CATSDSGLAGPGAVFF.